These 30 T cell receptor beta chains were all obtained from the same sample, sequenced in a study of CD8 T cells in Susac syndrome. RNA was extracted with the RNeasy kit, and a quantity of about 0.45 to 1 ug was reverse transcribed using random hexamers. TCRdb reanalysed the immunoSEQ multiplex PCR reads using MiXCR and keeps one entry per CDR3 protein. Among some 300,000 distinct CDR3 sequences listed, about 88% were seen once. The specimen sequenced was CD8+ T cells from PBMCs. All receptors come from a human donor with multiple sclerosis.

V gene TRBV2 combines with J gene TRBJ2-3; TRBD1 aligns across 7 bases. Per germline, CDR1 SNHLY and CDR2 FYNNEI. CDR3 length: 16 amino acids. The trim removed 1 base at V and 6 bases at J, leaving 10 bases unmatched. Written as DNA, the CDR3 is TGTGCCAGCAGTGAAGGGGACAGCCTATTGAGGGATACGCAGTATTTT. This gives the protein CASSEGDSLLRDTQYF.

The chain links TRBV27 to TRBJ2-1; D unclear. With 0 bases removed from V and 12 bases from J, the gap between germline ends came to 12 bases. The CDR3 spans 13 residues. Germline lookup yields CDR1 MNHEY and CDR2 SMNVEV (reference sequence). The CDR3 DNA is TGTGCCAGCAGTTTATCTAGTGGCTACGGGCAGTTCTTC. This sequence encodes CASSLSSGYGQFF.

The rearrangement joins TRBV2 to TRBJ2-3, with D possibly TRBD2 on 6 matching bases. Trimming stripped 6 bases from V and 0 bases from J, with 16 bases between. The CDR3 runs to 16 residues. Per the germline V gene, CDR1 is SNHLY and CDR2 is FYNNEI. The CDR3, as DNA: TGTGCCAGCAGGGGACCGGGACTCACTAGCACAGATACGCAGTATTTT. Translation: CASRGPGLTSTDTQYF.

The J gene is TRBJ2-1, the V gene TRBV5-8; 10 positions match TRBD1. Germline loops: CDR1 SGHTS, CDR2 YDEGEE. The CDR3 spans 15 residues. The V and J ends lost 5 bases and 8 bases, in that order; junction bases with no gene match: 10. The CDR3 DNA is TGTGCCAGCAGTTTCCCGGGACAGGGGATCTATGAGCAGTTCTTC. Protein sequence: CASSFPGQGIYEQFF.

The J gene is TRBJ1-6, the V gene TRBV11-2, with D unresolved. Germline CDR1 reads SGHAT; CDR2 reads FQNNGV. The CDR3 runs 17 residues. Trimming pared 1 base from V and 0 bases from J, leaving 10 bases between. The CDR3 DNA reads as TGTGCCAGCAGCTTAGCATGGACCTACTCCTATAATTCACCCCTCCACTTT. It specifies CASSLAWTYSYNSPLHF. Full variable domain (outside the CDR3, taken from reference TRBV11-2 and TRBJ1-6): EAGVAQSPRYKIIEKRQSVAFWCNPISGHATLYWYQQILGQGPKLLIQFQNNGVVDDSQLPKDRFSAERLKGVDSTLKIQPAKLEDSAVYLCASSLAWTYSYNSPLHFGNGTRLTVT.

The V and J genes are TRBV7-6 and TRBJ1-1; the D is unclear. Germline CDR1 is SGHVS and CDR2 is FNYEAQ. Deletions cut 3 bases from V and 0 bases from J, with 17 bases between. The CDR3 has 17 amino acids. The CDR3 nucleotides are TGTGCCAGCAGCTTTCTCAGCGCAGAAAGCATGAACACTGAAGCTTTCTTT. Its translation: CASSFLSAESMNTEAFF.

The rearrangement uses TRBV27 and TRBJ2-5, with a possible D match to TRBD2 (6 bases). Germline-derived CDR1 and CDR2 are MNHEY and SMNVEV (reference sequence). The CDR3 totals 15 residues. Between the trimmed V and J ends, which lost 6 bases and 7 bases, there was a span of 21 bases. The DNA of the CDR3 is TGTGCCAGCAGCTTCCTTTGGCCCGACGGGGGGACCCAGTACTTC. Translated: CASSFLWPDGGTQYF.

V gene TRBV12-5 combines with J gene TRBJ2-1; D gene unclear. The CDR3 extends over 12 amino acids. Trimming took off 6 bases at V and 9 bases at J, with 12 bases between the two ends. Germline V lookup: CDR1 LGHNT, CDR2 FRNRAP. In nucleotides, the CDR3 is TGTGCTAGTGGGGGCCGGCTCAGTGAGCAGTTCTTC. Translated, it gives CASGGRLSEQFF.

The CDR3 bases are TGTGCCAGCAGCTCCCCGGGGGTATCCTCGGCGGAGCAGTTCTTC. Translation: CASSSPGVSSAEQFF. The V and J genes are TRBV7-9 and TRBJ2-1, with a tentative D call TRBD2 (6 bases). From germline, CDR1 is SEHNR and CDR2 FQNEAQ (reference sequence). The CDR3 is made up of 15 amino acids. Trimming stripped 4 bases from V and 10 bases from J, with 20 bases between. Supplemented by reference TRBV7-9 and TRBJ2-1, the full variable domain reads DTGVSQNPRHKITKRGQNVTFRCDPISEHNRLYWYRQTLGQGPEFLTYFQNEAQLEKSRLLSDRFSAERPKGSFSTLEIQRTEQGDSAMYLCASSSPGVSSAEQFFGPGTRLTVL.

The rearrangement uses TRBV7-9 and TRBJ2-7, with TRBD2 matching 8 bases. Germline CDR1 SEHNR, CDR2 FQNEAQ (reference sequence). The CDR3 spans 15 residues. The V segment lost 5 bases and the J segment 4 bases; nucleotides outside the gene matches: 10. CDR3 bases: TGTGCCAGCAGCCCCCCAGCGGGAGAGGCATACGAGCAGTACTTC. It codes for CASSPPAGEAYEQYF. Full variable domain (outside the CDR3, taken from reference TRBV7-9 and TRBJ2-7): DTGVSQNPRHKITKRGQNVTFRCDPISEHNRLYWYRQTLGQGPEFLTYFQNEAQLEKSRLLSDRFSAERPKGSFSTLEIQRTEQGDSAMYLCASSPPAGEAYEQYFGPGTRLTVT.

The chain carries TRBV5-6 and TRBJ2-5; no clear D. V was trimmed by 0 bases and J by 8 bases, leaving 17 bases between them. The CDR3 totals 15 residues. Germline CDR1 SGHDT, CDR2 YYEEEE. CDR3 in amino acids: CASSLATIRVYTQYF. The CDR3 DNA sequence: TGTGCCAGCAGCTTGGCCACCATCCGGGTTTATACCCAGTACTTC.

The rearrangement joins TRBV10-2 to TRBJ2-1, with 9 bases matching TRBD2. Trimming at V came to 4 bases and at J to 2 bases, leaving 3 bases not matched to a gene. Looked up from germline, CDR1 is WSHSY and CDR2 is SAAADI. This CDR3 is 15 amino acids long. The CDR3 DNA is TGCGCCAGCAGTGGTGGACTAGCGCCCTACAATGAGCAGTTCTTC. It translates to CASSGGLAPYNEQFF.

Concerning this clonotype itself: The conserved phenylalanine or tryptophan normally closing the CDR3 is absent here, so this likely arose from a read error. The chain is built from TRBV20-1 and TRBJ2-1; TRBD2 agrees at 7 bases. Germline loops: CDR1 DFQATT, CDR2 SNEGSKA (reference sequence). This CDR3 has 13 residues. J gave up 8 bases and V 6 bases, and 10 bases lay outside the gene matches. As DNA, the CDR3 is TGCAGTGCCCGGGAGGCCGACTGGGATGAGCAGTTCCTC. It translates to CSAREADWDEQFL.

The rearrangement uses TRBV12-3 or TRBV12-4 and TRBJ2-7; 10 nucleotides align to TRBD1. V shed 7 bases, J shed 4 bases, and the junction held 7 bases outside the gene matches. This CDR3 has 14 residues. In DNA, the CDR3 is TGTGCCAGCAATCCGACAGGGGGCCGGTACGAGCAGTACTTC. Its protein product is CASNPTGGRYEQYF.

This chain connects TRBV15 to TRBJ1-5; D is uncertain. The germline gives CDR1 LNHNV, CDR2 YYDKDF (reference sequence). V lost 0 bases and J 0 bases, leaving 9 bases between the germline ends. This CDR3 region has 16 residues. The CDR3 sequence: CATSRDRQPSNQPQHF. The CDR3, as DNA: TGTGCCACCAGCAGAGATAGGCAGCCTAGCAATCAGCCCCAGCATTTT.

The genes are TRBV4-1 and TRBJ2-2; the D gene is possibly TRBD1 (8 bases). Trimming removed 1 base from V and 4 bases from J, with 13 bases in between. Looked up from germline, CDR1 is MGHRA and CDR2 is YSYEKL. The CDR3 consists of 16 residues. CDR3 residues: CASSQVNRGGTGELFF. The CDR3 nucleotides are TGCGCCAGCAGCCAAGTGAACAGGGGGGGCACCGGGGAGCTGTTTTTT.

This clonotype occurred a few times. The V and J genes are TRBV27 and TRBJ1-2; 9 bases align to TRBD1. Germline CDR1 MNHEY, CDR2 SMNVEV (reference sequence). V lost 5 bases to trimming and J lost 4 bases; unmatched junction nucleotides: 2. There are 13 residues in the CDR3. The CDR3, as DNA: TGTGCCAGCAGTGAGACAGGGGGCTATGGCTACACCTTC. Translating gives CASSETGGYGYTF.

The chain combines TRBV3-1 with TRBJ1-2, with 8 bases that match TRBD1. The V segment lost 8 bases and the J segment 6 bases; nucleotides outside the gene matches: 14. Germline CDR1 reads LGHDT; CDR2 reads YNNKEL (reference sequence). The CDR3 has 15 residues. CDR3 protein: CASGQGSRGVDGYTF. The CDR3 coding sequence is TGTGCCAGCGGACAGGGATCCCGAGGAGTTGATGGCTACACCTTC.

V usage is TRBV9 and J usage is TRBJ2-1; D is undetermined. Between the trimmed V and J ends, which lost 4 bases and 5 bases, there was a span of 13 bases. Germline loops: CDR1 SGDLS, CDR2 YYNGEE. The CDR3 extends over 14 amino acids. The CDR3: CASSPRRNDNEQFF. DNA of the CDR3: TGTGCCAGCAGCCCCCGGCGGAATGACAATGAGCAGTTCTTC.

CDR3 DNA sequence: TGTGCCAGCAGCCACCGGGACAGGGGGGATAGAGGCAATCAGCCCCAGCATTTT. This gives the protein CASSHRDRGDRGNQPQHF. The rearrangement uses TRBV7-9 and TRBJ1-5; 11 bases map to TRBD1. From germline, CDR1 is SEHNR and CDR2 FQNEAQ (reference sequence). The CDR3 runs to 18 residues. Trimming took 5 bases from V and 2 from J; bases not matched to a gene: 11. The full variable domain, completed using reference TRBV7-9 and TRBJ1-5, is DTGVSQNPRHKITKRGQNVTFRCDPISEHNRLYWYRQTLGQGPEFLTYFQNEAQLEKSRLLSDRFSAERPKGSFSTLEIQRTEQGDSAMYLCASSHRDRGDRGNQPQHFGDGTRLSIL.

The gene calls are TRBV7-9 and TRBJ2-7, with a tentative D call TRBD2 (7 bases). Trimming cost V 3 bases and J 5 bases, with 14 bases left between them. CDR3 size: 14 residues. Germline CDR1 is SEHNR and CDR2 is FQNEAQ (reference sequence). Here the CDR3 reads CASSFKGGYHEQYF. The CDR3 coding sequence is TGTGCCAGCAGCTTTAAGGGGGGGTACCACGAGCAGTACTTC.

This clonotype appeared a single time. The rearrangement joins TRBV11-2 to TRBJ2-7; possibly TRBD1 for D (6 bases). Germline V lookup: CDR1 SGHAT, CDR2 FQNNGV. Trimming took off 5 bases at V and 1 base at J, with 18 bases between the two ends. The CDR3 is 16 residues long. The CDR3 loop reads CASSHPNRETSYEQYF. The CDR3 DNA sequence: TGTGCCAGCAGCCACCCCAACAGGGAAACGTCCTACGAGCAGTACTTC.

The chain couples TRBV20-1 to TRBJ2-1; 9 bases are shared with TRBD1. CDR3 length equals 17 residues. After removal of 1 base from V and 6 bases from J, the junction contained 13 bases not matched to a gene. Germline V CDR1 and CDR2: DFQATT, SNEGSKA (reference sequence). CDR3 loop: CSARAPHLWDRVNEQFF. In nucleotides, the CDR3 is TGCAGTGCTAGAGCCCCACACCTCTGGGACAGGGTCAATGAGCAGTTCTTC.

This rearrangement joins TRBV15 to TRBJ1-4; D might be TRBD1 (5 bases). V gave up 7 bases and J gave up 6 bases, with 15 bases separating them. Germline loops: CDR1 LNHNV, CDR2 YYDKDF (reference sequence). The CDR3 is made up of 14 amino acids. CDR3 coding DNA: TGTGCCACCACCCCGGGCAGGGCAGATGAAAAACTGTTTTTT. Encoded protein: CATTPGRADEKLFF.

The V and J genes are TRBV29-1 and TRBJ2-2; D perhaps matches TRBD2 (5 bases). CDR3 length equals 16 residues. The V end lost 2 bases, the J end lost 0 bases, and 13 bases lay between the germline ends. Germline values: CDR1 SQVTM, CDR2 ANQGSEA. CDR3 coding DNA: TGCAGCGTTGAAAGCGGCTCTCGAGCGAACACCGGGGAGCTGTTTTTT. Translating gives CSVESGSRANTGELFF.

This chain connects TRBV2 to TRBJ1-4; D is undetermined. Per germline, CDR1 SNHLY and CDR2 FYNNEI. Trimming left V 4 bases short and J 8 bases short, with 11 bases between. The CDR3 runs to 13 residues. The CDR3 loop reads CASSAGRKEKLFF. DNA of the CDR3: TGTGCCAGCAGTGCCGGCCGTAAAGAAAAACTGTTTTTT.

The rearrangement joins TRBV7-6 to TRBJ2-1, with 10 bases fitting TRBD2. CDR3 length equals 22 residues. J was trimmed by 2 bases and V by 6 bases; bases with no gene match: 25. Germline CDR1 and CDR2: SGHVS and FNYEAQ. Here the CDR3 DNA reads TGTGCCAGCAGACTCGTAGCGGGGGGAGGTATAGCGGGAGTCGGCGCCTACAATGAGCAGTTCTTC. Its protein is CASRLVAGGGIAGVGAYNEQFF.

The rearrangement uses TRBV6-5 and TRBJ2-3; tentatively, D is TRBD2 (7 bases). The CDR3 loop spans 13 amino acids. Germline V gives CDR1 MNHEY, CDR2 SVGAGI. V was pared by 2 bases and J by 14 bases, with 17 bases between. The CDR3 DNA reads as TGTGCCAGCAGTTACGGGGGCGCGGGAGAGTGGTATTTT. Translating gives CASSYGGAGEWYF.

The rearrangement links TRBV6-5 to TRBJ2-1; TRBD2 aligns across 10 bases. Germline V gene sequence: CDR1 MNHEY, CDR2 SVGAGI. The CDR3 is made up of 18 amino acids. J gave up 8 bases and V 7 bases, and 20 bases lay outside the gene matches. CDR3 sequence: CASTFASGSWNIGDEQFF. The CDR3 region has the DNA TGTGCCAGCACTTTTGCTAGCGGGAGTTGGAATATCGGGGATGAGCAGTTCTTC.

The chain combines TRBV20-1 with TRBJ2-7; 10 nucleotides agree with TRBD2. The CDR3 spans 14 residues. The V gene end was trimmed by 2 bases and the J gene end by 3 bases; junction bases not matched to a gene: 4. The V gene's germline CDR1 is DFQATT and CDR2 SNEGSKA (reference sequence). The CDR3 reads CSARTASGSYEQYF. In DNA, the CDR3 is TGCAGTGCTAGAACGGCTAGCGGGAGCTACGAGCAGTACTTC.